These 18 T cell receptor beta chains share one sample of origin, sequenced in a study of CD8 T cells in ankylosing spondylitis. These TCRs' antigens remain unknown. TCRdb independently ran MiXCR on the 5' RACE reads; one entry per CDR3 protein. The sample has roughly 670,000 distinct CDR3 sequences, 15% to 20% seen once. Points from the study as a whole: For ankylosing spondylitis blood, a TCR beta motif of eight or nine highly homologous variants appeared characteristic.

The specimen sequenced was blood, either unsorted or a sorted T cell fraction (not recorded which). The source of these receptors is a male donor with ankylosing spondylitis.

This chain connects TRBV20-1 to TRBJ2-7, with D uncertain. From germline, CDR1 is DFQATT and CDR2 SNEGSKA (reference sequence). CDR3 length: 12 amino acids. The V and J ends lost 0 bases and 4 bases respectively, with 7 bases between them. CDR3 loop: CSARDALYEQYF. The CDR3 region has the DNA TGCAGTGCTAGAGATGCCCTATACGAGCAGTACTTC.

This chain connects TRBV7-9 to TRBJ2-2; D may be TRBD1 or TRBD2 (5 bases each). The germline gives CDR1 SEHNR, CDR2 FQNEAQ (reference sequence). V lost 1 base, J lost 7 bases, and 13 bases lay in between. The CDR3 extends over 15 amino acids. CDR3 bases: TGTGCCAGCAGCTTAGTCGGGACCCCGAACGGGGAGCTGTTTTTT. It yields the protein CASSLVGTPNGELFF.

CDR3 bases: TGTGCCAGCAGCCCGCAGAGGGCAGGCCGGTCCTACAATGAGCAGTTCTTC. Protein: CASSPQRAGRSYNEQFF. The genes are TRBV7-9 and TRBJ2-1; possibly TRBD2 for D (5 bases). Germline CDR1 and CDR2: SEHNR and FQNEAQ (reference sequence). Trimming removed 5 bases at V and 1 base at J, with 18 bases between. There are 17 residues in the CDR3.

The chain has TRBV5-1 and TRBJ1-2; 8 positions match TRBD1. J gave up 4 bases and V 5 bases, and 10 bases lay outside the gene matches. Germline CDR1 and CDR2: SGHRS and YFSETQ. This CDR3 region has 15 residues. The CDR3 nucleotides are TGCGCCAGCAGTCCGGCCTCAGGGGGCGGCTATGGCTACACCTTC. Protein product: CASSPASGGGYGYTF.

This clonotype was counted only a few times. The rearrangement joins TRBV19 to TRBJ1-5, with 8 bases identical to TRBD1. The CDR3 contains 14 residues. The V gene end was trimmed by 5 bases and the J gene end by 3 bases; junction bases not matched to a gene: 3. CDR1 and CDR2 from the germline V gene are LNHDA and SQIVND (reference sequence). The CDR3 DNA reads TGTGCCAGTAGTGGGACAGGCATCAATCAGCCCCAGCATTTT. Encoded protein: CASSGTGINQPQHF.

The V call is TRBV12-3 or TRBV12-4, the J call TRBJ2-1, with D possibly TRBD2 on 5 matching bases. The CDR3 loop spans 12 amino acids. The V gene lost 3 bases and the J gene lost 8 bases, with 8 bases spanning the gap. The CDR3, as DNA: TGTGCCAGCAGTTTCGCACTAGATGAGCAGTTCTTC. Its protein is CASSFALDEQFF.

This clonotype was detected ten times or more. V gene TRBV11-2 combines with J gene TRBJ1-1; no clear D gene. V lost 4 bases, J lost 5 bases, and 17 bases lay in between. Germline CDR1 is SGHAT and CDR2 is FQNNGV. The CDR3 totals 15 residues. The CDR3 DNA reads TGTGCCAGCAGCTCCACCCGCCAGAGCGATACTGAAGCTTTCTTT. It codes for CASSSTRQSDTEAFF.

This clonotype was counted a few times. The gene calls are TRBV9 and TRBJ2-3, with D perhaps TRBD2 (5 bases). CDR3 length: 13 amino acids. Trimming took off 0 bases at V and 4 bases at J, with 6 bases between the two ends. The germline V gene has CDR1 SGDLS and CDR2 YYNGEE. Written as DNA, the CDR3 is TGTGCCAGCAGCGTAGTTAGCGCAGATACGCAGTATTTT. Translation: CASSVVSADTQYF.

This clonotype was detected a few times. V gene TRBV7-6 combines with J gene TRBJ2-5; 11 nucleotides align to TRBD2. Per germline, CDR1 SGHVS and CDR2 FNYEAQ. There are 17 residues in the CDR3. V was clipped by 1 base and J by 2 bases; unmatched bases: 6. This chain's CDR3 is CASSLGRLAGTQETQYF. The DNA for the CDR3 is TGTGCCAGCAGCTTAGGGCGACTAGCGGGGACTCAAGAGACCCAGTACTTC.

V and J are TRBV4-1 and TRBJ1-2; D gene uncertain. There are 16 residues in the CDR3. Germline loops: CDR1 MGHRA, CDR2 YSYEKL. V gave up 0 bases and J gave up 0 bases, with 11 bases separating them. The CDR3 region has the DNA TGCGCCAGCAGCCAAGAAGTCCCAGGCGCTAACTATGGCTACACCTTC. This gives the protein CASSQEVPGANYGYTF.

In its sample, this clonotype was seen a few times. The chain has TRBV12-3 or TRBV12-4 and TRBJ2-2; D is possibly TRBD1 or TRBD2 (5 bases each). The CDR3 loop spans 15 amino acids. Between the trimmed V and J ends, which lost 4 bases and 0 bases, there was a span of 9 bases. The chain's CDR3 is CASSSLGANTGELFF. The DNA of the CDR3 is TGTGCCAGCAGTTCCCTGGGGGCGAACACCGGGGAGCTGTTTTTT.

In this sample, this clonotype turned up a few times. The chain joins TRBV12-3 or TRBV12-4 to TRBJ1-1; D not resolved. This CDR3 is 14 amino acids long. V was shortened by 3 bases and J by 8 bases, with 16 bases between the two germline ends. CDR3 nucleotides: TGTGCCAGCAGTTTTTTCAGTTTGGGGTCCGAAGCTTTCTTT. Translated, it gives CASSFFSLGSEAFF.

The chain has TRBV11-3 and TRBJ1-1; D possibly corresponds to TRBD1 (5 bases). Trimming pared 8 bases from V and 1 base from J, leaving 8 bases between. Germline values: CDR1 SGHNT, CDR2 YENEEA. The CDR3 runs to 12 residues. The CDR3 bases are TGTGCCAGCCAAACAGGGAACACTGAAGCTTTCTTT. Its translation is CASQTGNTEAFF.

Many counts were recorded for this clonotype. The chain links TRBV11-3 to TRBJ2-7; D is undetermined. The germline V gene encodes CDR1 SGHNT and CDR2 YENEEA. Trimming left V 2 bases short and J 0 bases short, with 11 bases between. This CDR3 region has 15 residues. The CDR3 DNA reads as TGTGCCAGCAGCTTACGTCCCCCTCCCTCCTACGAGCAGTACTTC. This sequence encodes CASSLRPPPSYEQYF. Complete variable domain (other parts from reference TRBV11-3 and TRBJ2-7): EAGVVQSPRYKIIEKKQPVAFWCNPISGHNTLYWYLQNLGQGPELLIRYENEEAVDDSQLPKDRFSAERLKGVDSTLKIQPAELGDSAVYLCASSLRPPPSYEQYFGPGTRLTVT.

The chain employs TRBV29-1 and TRBJ1-2; D call uncertain. Germline V gene lookup returns CDR1 SQVTM and CDR2 ANQGSEA. This CDR3 is 12 amino acids long. V gave up 7 bases and J gave up 4 bases, with 13 bases separating them. CDR3 loop: CSALDGLYGYTF. The CDR3, as DNA: TGCAGCGCCCTGGACGGACTCTATGGCTACACCTTC.

The sample holds a few counts of this clonotype. The chain joins TRBV15 to TRBJ1-2; 7 nucleotides line up with TRBD1. The CDR3 loop spans 16 amino acids. CDR1 is LNHNV, CDR2 YYDKDF, per germline (reference sequence). V lost 3 bases to trimming and J lost 3 bases; unmatched junction nucleotides: 10. The CDR3 loop reads CATSRSDRVVDYGYTF. The CDR3 nucleotides read TGTGCCACCAGCAGGAGTGACAGGGTTGTAGACTATGGCTACACCTTC.

CDR3 amino acids: CASSLSGVNTGELFF. The CDR3 nucleotides read TGTGCCAGCAGCCTCAGCGGAGTTAACACCGGGGAGCTGTTTTTT. The V call is TRBV7-9, the J call TRBJ2-2; maybe TRBD2 (5 bases). This CDR3 region has 15 residues. CDR1 and CDR2 from the germline V gene are SEHNR and FQNEAQ (reference sequence). V dropped 5 bases and J dropped 2 bases, with 12 bases sitting between them.

This clonotype occurred a few times. The chain carries TRBV20-1 and TRBJ1-6, with 7 bases identical to TRBD1. The germline V gene has CDR1 DFQATT and CDR2 SNEGSKA (reference sequence). The CDR3 is 17 residues long. V lost 0 bases to trimming and J lost 5 bases; unmatched junction nucleotides: 10. CDR3 in DNA: TGCAGTGCTAGAGATCCATTCCGGGACAGCAATAATTCACCCCTCCACTTT. As protein: CSARDPFRDSNNSPLHF.